The 4 T cell receptor beta chains reported below all come from one sample, sequenced in a study of Ad26.COV2.S vaccination and SARS-CoV-2 variants (dated by TCRdb to about 2021). Taken with the paper, the label for treatment or condition translates to: approximately 18 received Ad26.COV2.S at low or high dose, single or two shots; a few received placebo; per-sample allocation not given. For vaccine and placebo recipients, the sequenced repertoires came from samples collected on day 63 after the first injection. Library creation used the immunoSEQ multiplex PCR assay. The table comes from immuneACCESS by way of TCRdb, which keeps in-frame sequences with V and J called. Part of the clones is missing from these tables; in studies checked, under half for an unresolved V gene and the rest for unknown reasons. The sample yields hundreds of thousands of clones; 80% to 90% were counted once. Almost 7.5% of the sample belongs to the ten largest clones.

The source material was peripheral blood, sampled in a trial of Ad26.COV2.S vaccine versus placebo. All receptors derive from a person aged 18 to 59 who received the Ad26.COV2.S COVID-19 vaccine or a placebo.

The chain couples TRBV18 to TRBJ2-1; no reliable D call. Germline lookup yields CDR1 KGHSH and CDR2 LQKENI. V lost 3 bases and J 9 bases, leaving 12 bases between the germline ends. This CDR3 spans 13 amino acids. The CDR3, as DNA: TGTGCCAGCTCACCGACTGGAGATCCTGAGCAGTTCTTC. Residues: CASSPTGDPEQFF. The whole variable domain, filled in from reference TRBV18 and TRBJ2-1, reads NAGVMQNPRHLVRRRGQEARLRCSPMKGHSHVYWYRQLPEEGLKFMVYLQKENIIDESGMPKERFSAEFPKEGPSILRIQQVVRGDSAAYFCASSPTGDPEQFFGPGTRLTVL.

The CDR3 reads CASSRGMNTEAFF. DNA of the CDR3: TGTGCCAGCAGCAGGGGGATGAACACTGAAGCTTTCTTT. V usage is TRBV7-9 and J usage is TRBJ1-1; TRBD1 might be the D (6 bases). The CDR3 sequence is 13 residues long. Germline-derived CDR1 and CDR2 are SEHNR and FQNEAQ (reference sequence). V dropped 5 bases and J dropped 0 bases, with 7 bases sitting between them.

CDR3 region: CASTTGQAYQPQHF. The CDR3 DNA reads as TGTGCCAGCACTACGGGACAGGCTTATCAGCCCCAGCATTTT. The chain employs TRBV6-5 and TRBJ1-5; 8 nucleotides agree with TRBD1. The V gene's germline CDR1 is MNHEY and CDR2 SVGAGI. The CDR3 loop spans 14 amino acids. Trimming cost V 7 bases and J 5 bases; bases outside gene matches: 7.

The rearrangement links TRBV4-2 to TRBJ2-7, with no clear D. CDR1 is LGHNA, CDR2 YNFKEQ, per germline. The CDR3 is made up of 16 amino acids. V was clipped by 0 bases and J by 2 bases, with 14 bases between them. The CDR3 DNA reads TGTGCCAGCAGCCAAGAAACCAGCGTATCCACCTACGAGCAGTACTTC. It is translated as CASSQETSVSTYEQYF.